The 6 T cell receptor beta chains given below trace back to one sample, sequenced in a study of T cells after yellow fever vaccination. One entry per CDR3 protein, called by TCRdb with MiXCR from the 5' RACE reads. The table has fewer than 450,000 distinct CDR3 sequences, roughly 8.4% seen once. Sequencing used PBMCs, obtained roughly 46 days after the first yellow fever vaccination. The source of these receptors is a man between 18 and 35 years old who received the YFV17D yellow fever vaccine.

There are a few counts of this clonotype. The chain links TRBV20-1 to TRBJ2-3; the D gene could be TRBD1 or TRBD2 (6 bases each). V lost 0 bases, J lost 2 bases, and 15 bases lay in between. CDR3 length equals 16 residues. Germline lookup yields CDR1 DFQATT and CDR2 SNEGSKA (reference sequence). The CDR3 DNA reads as TGCAGTGCTAGAGATAAAACGGGGGCCTTCACAGATACGCAGTATTTT. Translated: CSARDKTGAFTDTQYF.

The gene calls are TRBV5-1 and TRBJ1-2; no clear D gene. The germline V gene encodes CDR1 SGHRS and CDR2 YFSETQ. V lost 1 base and J 5 bases, leaving 12 bases between the germline ends. The CDR3 totals 14 residues. The CDR3 loop is CASSLSTGYYGYTF. DNA of the CDR3: TGCGCCAGCAGCTTGTCAACGGGCTATTATGGCTACACCTTC. The complete variable domain, with remaining parts taken from reference TRBV5-1 and TRBJ1-2, reads KAGVTQTPRYLIKTRGQQVTLSCSPISGHRSVSWYQQTPGQGLQFLFEYFSETQRNKGNFPGRFSGRQFSNSRSEMNVSTLELGDSALYLCASSLSTGYYGYTFGSGTRLTVV.

This chain uses TRBV3-1 with TRBJ1-2; 7 bases are shared with TRBD1. Losses at the gene ends were 8 bases for V and 4 bases for J; bases not matched to a gene: 1. The CDR3 length is 11 residues. Germline CDR1 and CDR2: LGHDT and YNNKEL (reference sequence). CDR3 bases: TGTGCCAGCGGGGACAGCTATGGCTACACCTTC. Translation gives CASGDSYGYTF.

The chain couples TRBV3-1 to TRBJ2-1; 10 bases fit TRBD2. Germline V gene data show CDR1 as LGHDT and CDR2 as YNNKEL (reference sequence). Trimming cost V 2 bases and J 4 bases; bases outside gene matches: 5. The CDR3 totals 16 residues. The DNA for the CDR3 is TGTGCCAGCAGCCAAAGAGCTAGCGGGGGATACAATGAGCAGTTCTTC. As protein: CASSQRASGGYNEQFF.

This clonotype was detected only a few times. The chain uses TRBV27 and TRBJ1-6; D unresolved. The CDR3 length is 13 residues. Deletions cut 5 bases from V and 10 bases from J, with 12 bases between. Germline V gene lookup returns CDR1 MNHEY and CDR2 SMNVEV (reference sequence). CDR3 region: CASSTSTASPLHF. The CDR3 nucleotides read TGTGCCAGCAGTACCTCGACGGCGTCACCCCTCCACTTT.

The rearrangement links TRBV6-1 to TRBJ1-1; 10 bases are shared with TRBD1. The CDR3 extends over 14 amino acids. V lost 5 bases to trimming and J lost 5 bases; unmatched junction nucleotides: 5. Germline loops: CDR1 MNHNS, CDR2 SASEGT. CDR3 nucleotides: TGTGCCAGCAGTAAACCGGGACAGGGGACTGAAGCTTTCTTT. This translates into CASSKPGQGTEAFF.